This T cell receptor (beta chain) is from a study of identical twins. The germline V gene encodes CDR1 SEHNR and CDR2 FQNEAQ (reference sequence). Trimming removed 2 bases from V and 4 bases from J; junction bases left unmatched: 11. CDR3 length: 16 amino acids. This clonotype was recorded a few times. The antigen is undetermined. TCRdb reprocessed the 5' RACE reads with MiXCR, giving one entry per CDR3 protein. The data show roughly 690,000 distinct CDR3 sequences, with 21% seen just once and 4% to 5.5% held by the top ten. Only healthy Caucasians were enrolled as donors. Regarding the study as a whole: Donors were not followed over many years; analysis was cross-sectional.

These same data were also listed under a study on T cells expressing NK-cell markers. That study adds: Sorted CD3+CD56+NKG2C+, CD3+CD56+NKG2C- and CD3+CD56-NKG2C+ T cells provided the TCR beta repertoires. A few donors' CD3+CD56-NKG2C+ cells were dominated by the same clonotypes.

Sequenced: PBMCs. The chain combines TRBV7-9 with TRBJ2-7, with 7 bases fitting TRBD1. This receptor was obtained from a woman between 18 and 29 years old in good health. The CDR3 sequence is CASSLLAGTVIYEQYF. The CDR3 nucleotides read TGTGCCAGCAGCTTACTGGCTGGGACAGTGATTTACGAGCAGTACTTC. Variable domain in full (rest from reference TRBV7-9 and TRBJ2-7): DTGVSQNPRHKITKRGQNVTFRCDPISEHNRLYWYRQTLGQGPEFLTYFQNEAQLEKSRLLSDRFSAERPKGSFSTLEIQRTEQGDSAMYLCASSLLAGTVIYEQYFGPGTRLTVT.